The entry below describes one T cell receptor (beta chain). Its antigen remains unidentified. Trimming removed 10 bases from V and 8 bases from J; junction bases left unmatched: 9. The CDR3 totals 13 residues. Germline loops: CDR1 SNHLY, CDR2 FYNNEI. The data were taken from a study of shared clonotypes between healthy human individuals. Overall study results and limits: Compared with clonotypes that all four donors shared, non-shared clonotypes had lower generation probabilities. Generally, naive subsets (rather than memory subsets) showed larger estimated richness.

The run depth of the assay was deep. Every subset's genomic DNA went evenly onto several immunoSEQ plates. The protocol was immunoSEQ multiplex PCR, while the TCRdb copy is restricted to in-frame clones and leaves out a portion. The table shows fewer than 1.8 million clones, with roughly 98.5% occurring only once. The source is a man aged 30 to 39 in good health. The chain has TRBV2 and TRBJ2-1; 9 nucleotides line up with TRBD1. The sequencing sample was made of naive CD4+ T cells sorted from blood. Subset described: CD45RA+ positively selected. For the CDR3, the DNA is TGTGCCATGGGGGGACAGGGTCCCCATGAGCAGTTCTTC. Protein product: CAMGGQGPHEQFF.